This T cell receptor beta chain was captured by sequencing in a study of blood T cells in healthy people across ages. Findings and caveats of the study: Older age coincided with a roughly linear decline in TCR beta diversity per million T cells.

The individuals who served as donors were healthy Caucasians living in Russia, aged roughly 6 to 100. Researchers collected 9.5 to 10 milliliters of peripheral blood from every single donor. RNA extraction gave at least 5 micrograms of total RNA per sample. This clonotype was recorded only once. Its target is not known. A second PCR of 7 to 11 cycles used a sample-barcoded 5' primer and a J-beta primer mix. MiXCR was run by TCRdb on the 5' RACE reads, yielding one entry per CDR3 protein. The sample includes approximately 2,000,000 distinct CDR3 sequences, about 39% seen only once; the top ten take roughly 23%. The sequence was obtained from a human donor in good health. The sample consisted of blood.

In nucleotides, the CDR3 is TGTGCCAGCAGCCAACTAGCGGGGAATGAGCAGTACTTC. It yields the protein CASSQLAGNEQYF. The gene calls are TRBV9 and TRBJ2-4; 10 bases match TRBD2. Germline values: CDR1 SGDLS, CDR2 YYNGEE. The CDR3 extends over 13 amino acids. With 4 bases clipped from V and 13 bases from J, the junction kept 8 bases outside the gene matches.